The rows below give T cell receptor beta chains drawn from one sample of a study of blood T cell repertoires in COVID-19. Here immunoSEQ multiplex PCR was the method, and the copy in TCRdb shows in-frame clones only, minus some. The sample carries about 94,000 clones, over 70% recorded once. Sequencing input: peripheral blood. These receptors all come from a human donor in a cohort sampled during active COVID-19. CDR3s include the opening cysteine and the closing phenylalanine or tryptophan. The order of the fields is D gene, clone size, V gene, J gene, CDR3 DNA, CDR3 protein. D genes are given only for firm matches. The listing skips clone size in some rows; elsewhere it reads once, few, many or a size class.

D gene: -
clone size: -
V gene: TRBV7-9
J gene: TRBJ1-2
CDR3 DNA: TGTGCCAGCAGCTCCCTAAGAATCTTTCCCTATGGCTACACCTTC
CDR3 protein: CASSSLRIFPYGYTF

D gene: TRBD1
clone size: -
V gene: TRBV18
J gene: TRBJ2-7
CDR3 DNA: TGTGCCAGCTCACCTGGACAGGGGGCTTGGGAGCAGTACTTC
CDR3 protein: CASSPGQGAWEQYF

D gene: TRBD2
clone size: -
V gene: TRBV11-2
J gene: TRBJ2-7
CDR3 DNA: TGTGCCAGCAGTAATGGAGGACTAGCGGGACGCTCCTACGAGCAGTACTTC
CDR3 protein: CASSNGGLAGRSYEQYF

D gene: -
clone size: -
V gene: TRBV6-1
J gene: TRBJ2-6
CDR3 DNA: TGTGCCAGCAGTGCACAATTTCGGGCTGGGGCCAACGTCCTGACTTTC
CDR3 protein: CASSAQFRAGANVLTF

D gene: -
clone size: -
V gene: TRBV6-6
J gene: TRBJ2-7
CDR3 DNA: TGTGCCAGCAGTTACTCGACGGGAAAACCCACCTACGAGCAGTACTTC
CDR3 protein: CASSYSTGKPTYEQYF

D gene: -
clone size: -
V gene: TRBV5-4
J gene: TRBJ2-1
CDR3 DNA: TGTGCCAGCCAGGCCAGCACGATCAGCAATGAGCAGTTCTTC
CDR3 protein: CASQASTISNEQFF

D gene: TRBD2
clone size: -
V gene: TRBV7-9
J gene: TRBJ2-7
CDR3 DNA: TGTGCCAGCAGCTTAGGACTAGCGGGAGGCTACGAGCAGTACTTC
CDR3 protein: CASSLGLAGGYEQYF

D gene: TRBD1
clone size: -
V gene: TRBV5-1
J gene: TRBJ2-5
CDR3 DNA: TGCGCCAGCAGCGAAACCGGGACAGGGTCCGGAGAGACCCAGTACTTC
CDR3 protein: CASSETGTGSGETQYF

D gene: -
clone size: -
V gene: TRBV6-6
J gene: TRBJ1-1
CDR3 DNA: TGTGCCAGCAGTTACAATAGCCTGGGCACTGAAGCTTTCTTT
CDR3 protein: CASSYNSLGTEAFF

D gene: -
clone size: -
V gene: TRBV6-6
J gene: TRBJ2-7
CDR3 DNA: TGTGCCAGCAGTCGGGTCTTCGATTCCGGGATCCCCTACGAGCAGTACTTC
CDR3 protein: CASSRVFDSGIPYEQYF

D gene: -
clone size: few
V gene: TRBV7-9
J gene: TRBJ1-1
CDR3 DNA: TGTGCCAGCAGCTCGCAGACTGAGAACACTGAAGCTTTCTTT
CDR3 protein: CASSSQTENTEAFF

D gene: TRBD2
clone size: -
V gene: TRBV18
J gene: TRBJ2-5
CDR3 DNA: TGTGCCAGCTCCCCGGGAACTAGCGGGACTAACCAAGAGACCCAGTACTTC
CDR3 protein: CASSPGTSGTNQETQYF

D gene: -
clone size: -
V gene: TRBV10-2
J gene: TRBJ1-1
CDR3 DNA: TGCGCCAGCAGCCACATCGGGTTAGGTCAGGGCACTGAAGCTTTCTTT
CDR3 protein: CASSHIGLGQGTEAFF

D gene: TRBD1
clone size: -
V gene: TRBV5-8
J gene: TRBJ1-3
CDR3 DNA: TGTGCCAGCAGCAGAGACAGGGCGCGGAGGAACACCATATATTTT
CDR3 protein: CASSRDRARRNTIYF

D gene: -
clone size: -
V gene: TRBV4-1
J gene: TRBJ1-1
CDR3 DNA: TGCGCCAGCAGCCACACAGCGGGGAACACTGAAGCTTTCTTT
CDR3 protein: CASSHTAGNTEAFF

D gene: TRBD1
clone size: -
V gene: TRBV5-6
J gene: TRBJ1-1
CDR3 DNA: TGTGCCAGCAGCCGTGACAGGGTAAACACTGAAGCTTTCTTT
CDR3 protein: CASSRDRVNTEAFF

D gene: -
clone size: -
V gene: TRBV18
J gene: TRBJ2-7
CDR3 DNA: TGTGCCAGCTCACCACTGGACTATAGAGCCCACGAGCAGTACTTC
CDR3 protein: CASSPLDYRAHEQYF

D gene: -
clone size: -
V gene: TRBV19
J gene: TRBJ2-1
CDR3 DNA: TGTGCCAGTAGTAGGGCTTCGGACTTTGGAGAGCAGTTCTTC
CDR3 protein: CASSRASDFGEQFF

D gene: -
clone size: -
V gene: TRBV6-5
J gene: TRBJ2-7
CDR3 DNA: TGTGCCAGCAGTCCAAACAGGGCCCACGAGCAGTACTTC
CDR3 protein: CASSPNRAHEQYF

D gene: TRBD1
clone size: -
V gene: TRBV5-6
J gene: TRBJ1-1
CDR3 DNA: TGTGCCAGCAGCCCTGACAGGGACACTGAAGCTTTCTTT
CDR3 protein: CASSPDRDTEAFF

D gene: -
clone size: -
V gene: TRBV18
J gene: TRBJ1-3
CDR3 DNA: TGTGCCAGCTCACCTTCCCAGGGAGGAGCTGGAAACACCATATATTTT
CDR3 protein: CASSPSQGGAGNTIYF

D gene: -
clone size: -
V gene: TRBV12-2
J gene: TRBJ2-7
CDR3 DNA: TGTGCAAGTCGCTTGGTGAGAGGGGGTCTTCGATCTTACGAGCAGTACTTC
CDR3 protein: CASRLVRGGLRSYEQYF

D gene: -
clone size: -
V gene: TRBV3-1/TRBV3-2
J gene: TRBJ1-4
CDR3 DNA: TGTGCCAGCAGCCTCCACGACGGGGGGGAAAAACTGTTTTTT
CDR3 protein: CASSLHDGGEKLFF

D gene: TRBD1
clone size: -
V gene: TRBV18
J gene: TRBJ2-6
CDR3 DNA: TGTGCCAGCTCACCTCGGGACAGCGAGTCTGGGGCCAACGTCCTGACTTTC
CDR3 protein: CASSPRDSESGANVLTF

D gene: -
clone size: -
V gene: TRBV3-1/TRBV3-2
J gene: TRBJ2-7
CDR3 DNA: TGTGCCAGCAGTCGACTAGATAAGTTCTACGAGCAGTACTTC
CDR3 protein: CASSRLDKFYEQYF

D gene: TRBD1
clone size: few
V gene: TRBV19
J gene: TRBJ2-7
CDR3 DNA: TGTGCCAGTAGTATTGGCCGACAGGGGATCTACGAGCAGTACTTC
CDR3 protein: CASSIGRQGIYEQYF

D gene: -
clone size: -
V gene: TRBV5-1
J gene: TRBJ2-3
CDR3 DNA: TGCGCCAGCAGCCCGGGGGTAGGGAGCACAGATACGCAGTATTTT
CDR3 protein: CASSPGVGSTDTQYF

D gene: -
clone size: -
V gene: TRBV3-1/TRBV3-2
J gene: TRBJ1-6
CDR3 DNA: TGTGCCAGCAGCCAAGAAAGGCAGGGTCCAAATTCACCCCTCCACTTT
CDR3 protein: CASSQERQGPNSPLHF

D gene: -
clone size: -
V gene: TRBV7-9
J gene: TRBJ1-1
CDR3 DNA: TGTGCCAGCAGCTTAGATTCAAACACTGAAGCTTTCTTT
CDR3 protein: CASSLDSNTEAFF

D gene: -
clone size: many
V gene: TRBV5-1
J gene: TRBJ2-7
CDR3 DNA: TGCGCCAGCAGCTTGGGTTGGAGGGCAGATTTTTCCTACGAGCAGTACTTC
CDR3 protein: CASSLGWRADFSYEQYF

D gene: -
clone size: -
V gene: TRBV27
J gene: TRBJ1-1
CDR3 DNA: TGTGCCAGCAGTTTATCCTCACGGGGGAGCACTGAAGCTTTCTTT
CDR3 protein: CASSLSSRGSTEAFF

D gene: TRBD1
clone size: few
V gene: TRBV19
J gene: TRBJ1-5
CDR3 DNA: TGTGCCAGTAGTATAGTGACAGGGTCAGGTCAGCCCCAGCATTTT
CDR3 protein: CASSIVTGSGQPQHF

D gene: TRBD1
clone size: -
V gene: TRBV7-8
J gene: TRBJ2-7
CDR3 DNA: TGTGCCAGCAGCTTAAAAGGACAGGGGATGGGGGAGCAGTACTTC
CDR3 protein: CASSLKGQGMGEQYF

D gene: -
clone size: -
V gene: TRBV12-3/TRBV12-4
J gene: TRBJ2-5
CDR3 DNA: TGTGCCAGCAGTTCCGAAGAGACCCAGTACTTC
CDR3 protein: CASSSEETQYF

D gene: -
clone size: -
V gene: TRBV28
J gene: TRBJ1-5
CDR3 DNA: TGTGCCAGCAACCCCGGGGGGATCAATCAGCCCCAGCATTTT
CDR3 protein: CASNPGGINQPQHF

D gene: TRBD1
clone size: -
V gene: TRBV3-1/TRBV3-2
J gene: TRBJ1-1
CDR3 DNA: TGTGCCAGCAGCCCCCGACAGGGGGCGAGGAGTGAAGCTTTCTTT
CDR3 protein: CASSPRQGARSEAFF

D gene: TRBD1
clone size: -
V gene: TRBV5-1
J gene: TRBJ1-4
CDR3 DNA: TGCGCCAGCAGCACCGTCCCGGGACAGGGGATTAATAAAAAACTGTTTTTT
CDR3 protein: CASSTVPGQGINKKLFF

D gene: -
clone size: -
V gene: TRBV28
J gene: TRBJ1-2
CDR3 DNA: TGTGCCAGCAGTTTGTCGCAGGGCGGCTACACCTTC
CDR3 protein: CASSLSQGGYTF

D gene: -
clone size: -
V gene: TRBV3-1/TRBV3-2
J gene: TRBJ2-7
CDR3 DNA: TGTGCCAGCAAACATTCCAGCTCCTACGAGCAGTACTTC
CDR3 protein: CASKHSSSYEQYF

D gene: -
clone size: -
V gene: TRBV18
J gene: TRBJ1-5
CDR3 DNA: TGTGCCAGCTCACCGAGCACGGAGAATCAGCCCCAGCATTTT
CDR3 protein: CASSPSTENQPQHF

D gene: TRBD2
clone size: -
V gene: TRBV4-1
J gene: TRBJ2-7
CDR3 DNA: TGCGCCAGCAGCCGAACCTATAGCGGGAGCTCCTACGAGCAGTACTTC
CDR3 protein: CASSRTYSGSSYEQYF

D gene: -
clone size: once
V gene: TRBV27
J gene: TRBJ2-7
CDR3 DNA: TGTGCCAGCACTTCGGGAGCTACCTACGAGCAGTACTTC
CDR3 protein: CASTSGATYEQYF

D gene: TRBD1
clone size: -
V gene: TRBV19
J gene: TRBJ1-2
CDR3 DNA: TGTGCCAGTATTACCGGGACAGCCTATGGCTACACCTTC
CDR3 protein: CASITGTAYGYTF

D gene: TRBD1
clone size: few
V gene: TRBV10-3
J gene: TRBJ1-5
CDR3 DNA: TGTGCCATGCACCGGGACAGTTATCAGCCCCAGCATTTT
CDR3 protein: CAMHRDSYQPQHF

D gene: -
clone size: -
V gene: TRBV11-2
J gene: TRBJ2-6
CDR3 DNA: TGTGCCAGCACCTTAACGGGGACACCTGGGGCCAACGTCCTGACTTTC
CDR3 protein: CASTLTGTPGANVLTF

D gene: TRBD1
clone size: once
V gene: TRBV6-6
J gene: TRBJ1-4
CDR3 DNA: TGTGCCAGCAGGGGACAGGGTAATGAAAAACTGTTTTTT
CDR3 protein: CASRGQGNEKLFF

D gene: -
clone size: -
V gene: TRBV27
J gene: TRBJ2-7
CDR3 DNA: TGTGCCAGCAGTTTTCGGAGGTTTGGTTCCGAGCAGTACTTC
CDR3 protein: CASSFRRFGSEQYF

D gene: -
clone size: -
V gene: TRBV29-1
J gene: TRBJ1-2
CDR3 DNA: TGCAGCGTTGAGCCAGAGGCAGCGAACTATGGCTACACCTTC
CDR3 protein: CSVEPEAANYGYTF

D gene: -
clone size: -
V gene: TRBV18
J gene: TRBJ2-2
CDR3 DNA: TGTGCCAGCTCACCGCCAGGGGAAACCGGGGAGCTGTTTTTT
CDR3 protein: CASSPPGETGELFF

D gene: TRBD1
clone size: few
V gene: TRBV19
J gene: TRBJ2-7
CDR3 DNA: TGTGCCAGTAGCTGGAGGGACAGGTCCTACGAGCAGTACTTC
CDR3 protein: CASSWRDRSYEQYF

D gene: TRBD1
clone size: -
V gene: TRBV18
J gene: TRBJ1-3
CDR3 DNA: TGTGCCAGCTCACCAGATCTGCGACAGGGGGCCGATGGAAACACCATATATTTT
CDR3 protein: CASSPDLRQGADGNTIYF

D gene: TRBD1
clone size: -
V gene: TRBV28
J gene: TRBJ1-2
CDR3 DNA: TGTGCCAGCAGATCCACCGACAGGGCCCCAAGCTATGGCTACACCTTC
CDR3 protein: CASRSTDRAPSYGYTF

D gene: TRBD1
clone size: -
V gene: TRBV18
J gene: TRBJ2-7
CDR3 DNA: TGTGCCAGCTCCCCCTGGGACAGGCGCTCCTACGAGCAGTACTTC
CDR3 protein: CASSPWDRRSYEQYF

D gene: TRBD1
clone size: once
V gene: TRBV28
J gene: TRBJ2-7
CDR3 DNA: TGTGCCAGCAAGCGACAGGGGCTCTACGAGCAGTACTTC
CDR3 protein: CASKRQGLYEQYF

D gene: TRBD1
clone size: -
V gene: TRBV19
J gene: TRBJ1-4
CDR3 DNA: TGTGCCAGTGCAATTCGGGACAGGGGCGAAAAACTGTTTTTT
CDR3 protein: CASAIRDRGEKLFF

D gene: -
clone size: -
V gene: TRBV2
J gene: TRBJ1-1
CDR3 DNA: TGTGCCAGCAGTGTAACGGTTATGGCTGAAGCTTTCTTT
CDR3 protein: CASSVTVMAEAFF

D gene: -
clone size: -
V gene: TRBV28
J gene: TRBJ2-6
CDR3 DNA: TGTGCCATCCAGGAAGGGGCGCGTGGGGCCAACGTCCTGACTTTC
CDR3 protein: CAIQEGARGANVLTF